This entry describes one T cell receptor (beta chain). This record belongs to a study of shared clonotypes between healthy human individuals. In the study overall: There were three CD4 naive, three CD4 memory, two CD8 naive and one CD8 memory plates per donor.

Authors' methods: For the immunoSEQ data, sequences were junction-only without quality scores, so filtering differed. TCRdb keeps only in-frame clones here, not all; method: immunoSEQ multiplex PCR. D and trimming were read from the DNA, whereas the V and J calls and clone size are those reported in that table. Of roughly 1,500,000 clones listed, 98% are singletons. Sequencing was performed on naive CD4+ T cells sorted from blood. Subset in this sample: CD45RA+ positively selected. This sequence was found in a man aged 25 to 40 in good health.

CDR3 coding DNA: TGTGCCAGCAGTGCGAGGGGTCTGGAGATTCCGTTCTTC. Protein product: CASSARGLEIPFF. V gene TRBV2 combines with J gene TRBJ2-1; perhaps D is TRBD1 or TRBD2 (5 bases each). The germline CDR1 and CDR2 sequences are SNHLY and FYNNEI. This CDR3 has 13 residues. Trimming took off 4 bases at V and 15 bases at J, with 19 bases between the two ends.